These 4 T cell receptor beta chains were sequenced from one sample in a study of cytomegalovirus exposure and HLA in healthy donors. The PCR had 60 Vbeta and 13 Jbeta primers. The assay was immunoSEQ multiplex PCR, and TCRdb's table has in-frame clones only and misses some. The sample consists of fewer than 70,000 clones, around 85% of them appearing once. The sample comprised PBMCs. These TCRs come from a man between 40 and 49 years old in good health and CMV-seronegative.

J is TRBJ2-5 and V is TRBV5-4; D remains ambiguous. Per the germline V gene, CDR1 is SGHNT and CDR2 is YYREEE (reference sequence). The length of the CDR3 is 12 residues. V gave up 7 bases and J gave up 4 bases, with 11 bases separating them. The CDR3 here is CASGVSAETQYF. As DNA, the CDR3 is TGTGCCAGCGGCGTAAGCGCAGAGACCCAGTACTTC. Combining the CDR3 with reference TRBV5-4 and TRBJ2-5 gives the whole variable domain ETGVTQSPTHLIKTRGQQVTLRCSSQSGHNTVSWYQQALGQGPQFIFQYYREEENGRGNFPPRFSGLQFPNYSSELNVNALELDDSALYLCASGVSAETQYFGPGTRLLVL.

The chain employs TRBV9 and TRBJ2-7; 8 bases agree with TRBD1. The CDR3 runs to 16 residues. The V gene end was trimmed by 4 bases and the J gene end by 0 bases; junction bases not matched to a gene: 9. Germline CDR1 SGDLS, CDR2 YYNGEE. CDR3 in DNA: TGTGCCAGCAGCCCAGACCTTGGGACAGGCTCCTACGAGCAGTACTTC. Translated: CASSPDLGTGSYEQYF.

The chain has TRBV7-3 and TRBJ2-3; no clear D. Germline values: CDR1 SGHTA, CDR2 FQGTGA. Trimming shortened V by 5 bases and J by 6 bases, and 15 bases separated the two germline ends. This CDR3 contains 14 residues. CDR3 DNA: TGTGCCAGCAGCCGCGGTTCCGCCGGGGATACGCAGTATTTT. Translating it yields CASSRGSAGDTQYF.

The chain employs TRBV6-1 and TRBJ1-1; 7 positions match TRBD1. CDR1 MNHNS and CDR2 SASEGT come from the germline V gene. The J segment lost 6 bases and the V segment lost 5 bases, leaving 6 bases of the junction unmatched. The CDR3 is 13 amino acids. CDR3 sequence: CASSLQGMSEAFF. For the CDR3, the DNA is TGTGCCAGCAGTTTACAGGGGATGTCTGAAGCTTTCTTT.